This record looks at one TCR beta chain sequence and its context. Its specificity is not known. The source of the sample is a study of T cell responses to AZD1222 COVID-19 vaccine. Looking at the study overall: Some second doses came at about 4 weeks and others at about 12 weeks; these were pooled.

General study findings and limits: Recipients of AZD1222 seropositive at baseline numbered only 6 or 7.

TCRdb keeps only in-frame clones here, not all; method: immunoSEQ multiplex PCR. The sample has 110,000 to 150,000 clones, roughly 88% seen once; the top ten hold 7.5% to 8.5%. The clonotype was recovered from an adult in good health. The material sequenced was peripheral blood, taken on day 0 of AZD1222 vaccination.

In DNA form, the CDR3 reads TGTGCCAGCAGCTTGCGAGCGGGAGAGACCCAGTACTTC. Amino acid sequence: CASSLRAGETQYF. The chain couples TRBV11-3 to TRBJ2-5, with D possibly matching TRBD2 (6 bases). Trimming took off 3 bases at V and 4 bases at J, with 9 bases between the two ends. CDR3 length equals 13 residues. Germline lookup yields CDR1 SGHNT and CDR2 YENEEA.